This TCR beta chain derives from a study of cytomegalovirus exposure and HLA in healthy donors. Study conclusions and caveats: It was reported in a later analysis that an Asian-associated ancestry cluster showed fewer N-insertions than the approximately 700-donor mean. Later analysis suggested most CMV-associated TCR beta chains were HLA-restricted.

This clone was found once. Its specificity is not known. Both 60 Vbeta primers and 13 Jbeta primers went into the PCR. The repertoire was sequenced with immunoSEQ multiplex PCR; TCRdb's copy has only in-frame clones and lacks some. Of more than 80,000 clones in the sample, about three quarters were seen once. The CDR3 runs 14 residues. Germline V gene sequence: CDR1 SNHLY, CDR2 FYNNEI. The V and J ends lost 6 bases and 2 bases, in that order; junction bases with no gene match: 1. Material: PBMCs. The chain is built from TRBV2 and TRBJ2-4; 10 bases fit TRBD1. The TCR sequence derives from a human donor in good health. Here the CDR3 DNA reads TGTGCCAGCAGAGACAGGGGGCCCAAAAACATTCAGTACTTC. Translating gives CASRDRGPKNIQYF. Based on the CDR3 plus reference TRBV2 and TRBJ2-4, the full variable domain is EPEVTQTPSHQVTQMGQEVILRCVPISNHLYFYWYRQILGQKVEFLVSFYNNEISEKSEIFDDQFSVERPDGSNFTLKIRSTKLEDSAMYFCASRDRGPKNIQYFGAGTRLSVL.